Listed below are T cell receptor beta chains from one sample, sequenced in a study of cytomegalovirus exposure and HLA in healthy donors. This table comes from immunoSEQ multiplex PCR, and its TCRdb copy is limited to in-frame clones, with some not included. The sample carries 100,000 to 150,000 clones, roughly 85% recorded once. Material for sequencing was PBMCs. These receptors were taken from a man younger than 35 in good health and CMV-seropositive. The CDR3 runs from the conserved cysteine through the conserved F or W. The D gene is left open where the match is weak. Some rows mark clone size as missing; the rest say once, few, many or name a class of expanded clone.

d_gene,abundance,j_gene,len,v_gene,CDR3aa,CDR3nt
NA,NA,TRBJ1-1,13,TRBV27,CASSLFKNTEAFF,TGTGCCAGCAGTTTATTTAAGAACACTGAAGCTTTCTTT
TRBD2,NA,TRBJ2-3,15,TRBV19,CASSIVLLAADTQYF,TGTGCCAGTAGTATAGTACTGCTAGCGGCAGATACGCAGTATTTT
TRBD1,NA,TRBJ2-2,16,TRBV10-3,CAISEPGQKNTGELFF,TGTGCCATCAGTGAGCCGGGACAGAAGAACACCGGGGAGCTGTTTTTT
TRBD1,NA,TRBJ2-7,16,TRBV11-2,CASSLVSGTGSYEQYF,TGTGCCAGCAGCTTAGTTTCCGGGACAGGTTCCTACGAGCAGTACTTC
NA,once,TRBJ1-4,14,TRBV27,CASSWSLEYEKLFF,TGTGCCAGCAGTTGGAGTTTAGAGTATGAAAAACTGTTTTTT
TRBD2,NA,TRBJ2-3,15,TRBV7-2,CASSLQREYTDTQYF,TGTGCCAGCAGCCTACAGCGGGAATACACAGATACGCAGTATTTT
NA,once,TRBJ2-1,12,TRBV7-9,CASRASYNEQFF,TGTGCCAGTAGAGCCTCCTACAATGAGCAGTTCTTC
TRBD2,NA,TRBJ2-5,14,TRBV9,CASSTLAGGETQYF,TGTGCCAGCAGCACACTAGCGGGGGGGGAGACCCAGTACTTC
NA,NA,TRBJ1-4,15,TRBV13,CASSSSRQTNEKLFF,TGTGCCAGCAGCTCCTCGCGACAGACTAATGAAAAACTGTTTTTT
TRBD2,NA,TRBJ2-3,19,TRBV7-9,CASSLAIVGGEGTSDTQYF,TGTGCCAGCAGCTTAGCGATCGTGGGGGGGGAGGGCACATCAGATACGCAGTATTTT
NA,few,TRBJ1-1,13,TRBV6-5,CASSPHTVAEAFF,TGTGCCAGCAGTCCCCATACTGTGGCTGAAGCTTTCTTT
NA,once,TRBJ2-1,12,TRBV10-2,CASSGWEDEQFF,TGCGCCAGCAGCGGTTGGGAGGATGAGCAGTTCTTC
TRBD2,NA,TRBJ2-7,16,TRBV4-2,CASSQDGGTSLLEQYF,TGTGCCAGCAGCCAAGATGGGGGGACTAGCCTCCTCGAGCAGTACTTC